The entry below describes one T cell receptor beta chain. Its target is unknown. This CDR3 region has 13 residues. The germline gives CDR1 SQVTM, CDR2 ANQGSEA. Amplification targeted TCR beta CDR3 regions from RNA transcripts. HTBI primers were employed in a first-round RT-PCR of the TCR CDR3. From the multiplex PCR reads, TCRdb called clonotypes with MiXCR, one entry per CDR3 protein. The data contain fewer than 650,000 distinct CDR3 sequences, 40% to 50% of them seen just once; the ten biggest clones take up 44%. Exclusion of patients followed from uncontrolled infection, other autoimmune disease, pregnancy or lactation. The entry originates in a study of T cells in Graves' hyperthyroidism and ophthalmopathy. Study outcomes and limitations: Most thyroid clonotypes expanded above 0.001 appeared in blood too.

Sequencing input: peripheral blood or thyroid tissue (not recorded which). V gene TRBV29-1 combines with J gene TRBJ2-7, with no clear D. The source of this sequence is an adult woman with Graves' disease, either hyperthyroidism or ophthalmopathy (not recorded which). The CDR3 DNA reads TGCAGTATAGATGGGGTTTCTAGGGACGAGCAGTACTTC. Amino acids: CSIDGVSRDEQYF.